These 10 T cell receptor beta chains were all obtained from the same sample, sequenced in a study of memory CD8 T cells in hepatitis C reinfection. Specified time point: peak reinfection, 3 to 8 weeks after reinfection detection. No in vitro expansion preceded TCR sequencing of the sorted cells. The protocol was immunoSEQ multiplex PCR, while the TCRdb copy is restricted to in-frame clones and leaves out a portion. The sample holds tens of thousands of clones; around nine tenths are singletons and the top ten take around 1.2%. Sequences were obtained from naive CD8+ T cells sorted from blood. The source of these receptors is a man between 18 and 35 years old with hepatitis C virus infection.

The chain joins TRBV11-1 to TRBJ2-1; the match to TRBD2 covers 14 bases. Germline V lookup: CDR1 SGHAT, CDR2 FQDESV (reference sequence). Unmatched junction bases numbered 5, after V lost 5 bases and J lost 2 bases. CDR3 length: 17 amino acids. The CDR3 protein is CASSPKGLAGAYNEQFF. The CDR3 nucleotides are TGTGCCAGCAGCCCAAAGGGACTAGCGGGAGCCTACAATGAGCAGTTCTTC.

This chain joins TRBV6-1 and TRBJ2-7; 8 nucleotides line up with TRBD2. The CDR3 extends over 16 amino acids. The V gene's germline CDR1 is MNHNS and CDR2 SASEGT. The junction had 7 bases not matched to a gene; V was cut back by 0 bases and J by 3 bases. For the CDR3, the DNA is TGTGCCAGCAGTGAAGCAGCGGGGGTCCTAGGCTACGAGCAGTACGTC. Amino acids: CASSEAAGVLGYEQYV.

This clone came up once. The V call is TRBV28, the J call TRBJ1-5; D is perhaps TRBD1 (6 bases). The CDR3 runs 16 residues. Germline assignment: CDR1 MDHEN and CDR2 SYDVKM. Trimming pared 5 bases from V and 4 bases from J, leaving 18 bases between. As DNA, the CDR3 is TGTGCCAGCAGTACCGTACTACAGGGTCTAAATCAGCCCCAGCATTTT. This sequence encodes CASSTVLQGLNQPQHF.

The genes are TRBV29-1 and TRBJ2-1, with D possibly being TRBD1 (6 bases). The CDR3 covers 16 residues. Germline V gene data show CDR1 as SQVTM and CDR2 as ANQGSEA. Trimming removed 2 bases from V and 12 bases from J, with 26 bases in between. The CDR3 sequence is CSVEILGTTKELSQFF. Here the CDR3 DNA reads TGCAGCGTTGAAATACTCGGGACAACAAAGGAATTGTCGCAGTTCTTC.

The J gene is TRBJ1-3, the V gene TRBV7-2, with D unclear. The germline gives CDR1 SGHTA, CDR2 FQGNSA. Trimming pared 5 bases from V and 0 bases from J, leaving 11 bases between. The CDR3 sequence is 15 residues long. CDR3 bases: TGTGCCAGCAGCCCAGGACGGGACTCTGGAAACACCATATATTTT. Amino acid sequence: CASSPGRDSGNTIYF.

This rearrangement joins TRBV29-1 to TRBJ2-5; TRBD1 aligns across 8 bases. Judging by the DNA end, TRBJ2-7 fits better; the J call may be wrong. Germline V gene lookup returns CDR1 SQVTM and CDR2 ANQGSEA. This CDR3 spans 13 amino acids. The CDR3 DNA sequence: TGCAGCGTTGTAGGCCAGGGGGCTGGCGAGCAGTACTTC. It translates to CSVVGQGAGEQYF.

In DNA form, the CDR3 reads TGTGCCAGCAGTTTTGGACAGGGGGCCTTCGAGCAGTACTTC. Translating gives CASSFGQGAFEQYF. This rearrangement joins TRBV27 to TRBJ2-7; 11 bases map to TRBD1. Per the germline V gene, CDR1 is MNHEY and CDR2 is SMNVEV (reference sequence). J gave up 6 bases and V 3 bases, and 4 bases lay outside the gene matches. This CDR3 has 14 amino acids.

The rearrangement links TRBV7-6 to TRBJ2-2, with D possibly TRBD1 on 5 matching bases. The CDR3 is made up of 17 amino acids. Per germline, CDR1 SGHVS and CDR2 FNYEAQ. V dropped 2 bases and J dropped 1 base, with 14 bases sitting between them. As DNA, the CDR3 is TGTGCCAGCAGCTTACGGCCAGGGCAGGAGAACACCGGGGAGCTGTTTTTT. Its translation is CASSLRPGQENTGELFF.

This clone was counted between two and nine times. The chain joins TRBV2 to TRBJ2-7, with 9 bases matching TRBD1. The trim removed 9 bases at V and 4 bases at J, leaving 1 base unmatched. The CDR3 length is 11 residues. Germline CDR1 is SNHLY and CDR2 is FYNNEI. The CDR3 DNA is TGTGCCAGGGGGACAGGGTACGAGCAGTACTTC. Amino acid sequence: CARGTGYEQYF.

The chain has TRBV5-4 and TRBJ2-1; a weak D match, TRBD2 (6 bases). Deletions cut 5 bases from V and 9 bases from J, with 18 bases between. Germline assignment: CDR1 SGHNT and CDR2 YYREEE (reference sequence). This CDR3 is 14 amino acids long. CDR3 residues: CASRGGLLVSEQFF. CDR3 in DNA: TGTGCCAGCAGGGGGGGTTTGTTAGTCAGTGAGCAGTTCTTC.